A single sample is the source of the 25 T cell receptor beta chains below, sequenced in a study of siplizumab effects on memory and regulatory T cells. Coculture of mixed lymphocyte reaction cells was performed at 37°C for approximately 6 days. Sequencing used immunoSEQ multiplex PCR; TCRdb keeps in-frame clones, though not all of them. The sample includes 18,000 or so clones, 45% to 60% of them seen just once. Their antigens are not known. Sequenced input: CFSE-low (dividing) CD4+ T cells sorted from an allogeneic mixed lymphocyte reaction. The receptors shown here come from a human donor in good health; the cells came from an allogeneic mixed lymphocyte reaction.

This clone came up a few times. The chain joins TRBV6-5 to TRBJ1-2; D not resolved. The V end was cut by 5 bases, the J end by 8 bases, with 18 bases between. The CDR3 length is 14 residues. Germline lookup yields CDR1 MNHEY and CDR2 SVGAGI. CDR3 coding DNA: TGTGCCAGCAGTCCCTCGGGAGGCCTGAAGGGCTACACCTTC. It yields the protein CASSPSGGLKGYTF.

This clone occurred a few times. The chain recombines TRBV27 with TRBJ2-6; D unclear. The V end lost 4 bases, the J end lost 1 base, and 8 bases lay between the germline ends. Germline V gene sequence: CDR1 MNHEY, CDR2 SMNVEV (reference sequence). There are 15 residues in the CDR3. CDR3 bases: TGTGCCAGCAGTTCCAAACGGTCTGGGGCCAACGTCCTGACTTTC. As protein: CASSSKRSGANVLTF. The entire variable domain, with the rest obtained from reference TRBV27 and TRBJ2-6, is as follows: EAQVTQNPRYLITVTGKKLTVTCSQNMNHEYMSWYRQDPGLGLRQIYYSMNVEVTDKGDVPEGYKVSRKEKRNFPLILESPSPNQTSLYFCASSSKRSGANVLTFGAGSRLTVL.

The chain combines TRBV5-4 with TRBJ1-1; D call uncertain. CDR3 length equals 14 residues. V was cut by 4 bases and J by 1 base, with 11 bases left in between. CDR1 and CDR2 from the germline V gene are SGHNT and YYREEE (reference sequence). CDR3 amino acids: CASSPPGRNTEAFF. CDR3 nucleotide sequence: TGTGCCAGCAGCCCCCCGGGCAGGAACACTGAAGCTTTCTTT.

This clone is classed as medium-sized. Within the sample, other DNA sequences also encode this same CDR3. The chain employs TRBV12-5 and TRBJ1-2; 7 bases fit TRBD1. The CDR3 covers 14 residues. Germline V gene sequence: CDR1 LGHNT, CDR2 FRNRAP. J was trimmed by 3 bases and V by 6 bases; bases with no gene match: 7. CDR3 sequence: CASGRDRIYYGYTF. The CDR3 DNA is TGTGCTAGTGGCCGGGACAGAATATACTATGGCTACACCTTC.

This clone was detected once. The rearrangement joins TRBV5-1 to TRBJ2-3, with D hard to call. V lost 5 bases, J lost 0 bases, and 10 bases lay in between. CDR3 size: 14 residues. In germline, CDR1 is SGHRS, CDR2 YFSETQ. The CDR3 DNA follows: TGCGCCAGCAGTACAGCGACTAGCACAGATACGCAGTATTTT. Translation gives CASSTATSTDTQYF.

This chain joins TRBV18 and TRBJ1-5; possibly TRBD1 for D (5 bases). V gave up 3 bases and J gave up 5 bases, with 17 bases separating them. CDR3 length: 16 amino acids. Germline-derived CDR1 and CDR2 are KGHSH and LQKENI. The CDR3 nucleotides read TGTGCCAGCTCACCCACACCTACAGGAGTCGATCAGCCCCAGCATTTT. It specifies CASSPTPTGVDQPQHF.

The chain employs TRBV6-1 and TRBJ2-3; D could derive from TRBD1 or TRBD2 (5 bases each). The CDR3 is made up of 16 amino acids. Germline V gene sequence: CDR1 MNHNS, CDR2 SASEGT. V was pared by 10 bases and J by 4 bases, with 24 bases between. This CDR3 is CAIGDQRGSPADTQYF. CDR3 coding DNA: TGTGCCATCGGTGACCAGAGGGGTTCCCCTGCAGATACGCAGTATTTT.

The chain joins TRBV11-2 to TRBJ2-5, with D perhaps matching TRBD2 (7 bases). The CDR3 has 16 residues. Germline V lookup: CDR1 SGHAT, CDR2 FQNNGV. Trimming stripped 5 bases from V and 0 bases from J, with 16 bases between. CDR3 amino acids: CASSPLKGGNQETQYF. The CDR3 DNA sequence: TGTGCCAGCAGCCCCCTGAAGGGGGGGAACCAAGAGACCCAGTACTTC.

This rearrangement joins TRBV29-1 to TRBJ2-4, with D tentatively TRBD1 or TRBD2 (7 bases each). The ends were cut back, 7 bases at V and 9 bases at J, with 16 bases in the middle. The length of the CDR3 is 12 residues. Germline assignment: CDR1 SQVTM and CDR2 ANQGSEA. In DNA, the CDR3 is TGCAGCGCCCAACAGGGGAGGGCCATTCAGTACTTC. Translation gives CSAQQGRAIQYF.

The chain joins TRBV13 to TRBJ2-5; the D gene could be TRBD1 or TRBD2 (6 bases each). Germline CDR1 reads PRHDT; CDR2 reads FYEKMQ (reference sequence). Trimming removed 2 bases from V and 13 bases from J, with 20 bases in between. The CDR3 runs to 14 residues. The CDR3 sequence: CASSLKGAPGAPYF. DNA of the CDR3: TGTGCCAGCAGCTTAAAAGGAGCACCGGGGGCCCCGTACTTC. The complete variable domain, with remaining parts taken from reference TRBV13 and TRBJ2-5, reads AAGVIQSPRHLIKEKRETATLKCYPIPRHDTVYWYQQGPGQDPQFLISFYEKMQSDKGSIPDRFSAQQFSDYHSELNMSSLELGDSALYFCASSLKGAPGAPYFGPGTRLLVL.

The CDR3 sequence: CASSLGQGVSEQYF. As DNA, the CDR3 is TGTGCCAGCAGCTTAGGGCAGGGTGTGAGCGAGCAGTACTTC. The chain joins TRBV7-7 to TRBJ2-7; the D gene is possibly TRBD1 (5 bases). The length of the CDR3 is 14 residues. Germline loops: CDR1 SSHAT, CDR2 FNYEAQ (reference sequence). The germline V and J ends were trimmed by 1 base and 6 bases, with 13 bases remaining between them.

V gene TRBV5-1 combines with J gene TRBJ2-3; TRBD2 agrees at 9 bases. The CDR3 extends over 17 amino acids. Losses at the gene ends were 4 bases for V and 1 base for J; bases not matched to a gene: 10. CDR1 is SGHRS, CDR2 YFSETQ, per germline. The CDR3 DNA reads as TGCGCCAGCAGCCGAGGGCTCGCTAGCGGGGGCACAGATACGCAGTATTTT. Amino acid sequence: CASSRGLASGGTDTQYF.

By share, this clone ranks as medium-sized. The V and J genes are TRBV7-3 and TRBJ1-2, with 9 positions matching TRBD1. Germline loops: CDR1 SGHTA, CDR2 FQGTGA. Trimming took 2 bases from V and 2 from J; bases not matched to a gene: 0. The CDR3 runs 14 residues. CDR3 bases: TGTGCCAGCAGCTTAGACAGGGGGAACTATGGCTACACCTTC. Its translation: CASSLDRGNYGYTF.

The chain is built from TRBV9 and TRBJ2-5; D may be TRBD1 or TRBD2 (5 bases each). V gave up 4 bases and J gave up 1 base, with 11 bases separating them. The germline gives CDR1 SGDLS, CDR2 YYNGEE. CDR3 length: 14 residues. CDR3 sequence reads: CASSPLGVQETQYF. CDR3 sequence (DNA): TGTGCCAGCAGCCCCCTGGGGGTCCAAGAGACCCAGTACTTC.

The V and J genes are TRBV5-4 and TRBJ1-1; D remains ambiguous. The germline gives CDR1 SGHNT, CDR2 YYREEE (reference sequence). This CDR3 region has 13 residues. Trimming took off 4 bases at V and 11 bases at J, with 18 bases between the two ends. CDR3 protein: CASSLRSGEKAFF. The CDR3 DNA reads as TGTGCCAGCAGCCTGCGGTCGGGAGAGAAGGCTTTCTTT.

Only a few counts were recorded for this clone. V usage is TRBV5-6 and J usage is TRBJ2-5; the D is unclear. This CDR3 spans 13 amino acids. V shed 0 bases and J shed 6 bases, with 9 bases lying between them. In germline, CDR1 is SGHDT, CDR2 YYEEEE. CDR3 nucleotide sequence: TGTGCCAGCAGCTTGGGTGTACTGAAGACCCAGTACTTC. Its translation is CASSLGVLKTQYF.

The chain uses TRBV6-6 and TRBJ1-2; D not certain. The CDR3 covers 13 residues. Germline V CDR1 and CDR2: MNHNY, SVGAGI (reference sequence). Trimming cost V 5 bases and J 5 bases, with 12 bases left between them. In DNA form, the CDR3 reads TGTGCCAGCAGTCCGCCGACGGGTTATGGCTACACCTTC. This codes for CASSPPTGYGYTF.

The chain employs TRBV6-5 and TRBJ2-3; D is possibly TRBD2 (5 bases). V lost 0 bases, J lost 0 bases, and 10 bases lay in between. Germline CDR1 is MNHEY and CDR2 is SVGAGI. The CDR3 contains 16 residues. This CDR3 is CASSYSLPGSTDTQYF. CDR3 in DNA: TGTGCCAGCAGTTACTCCCTGCCGGGGAGCACAGATACGCAGTATTTT.

J is TRBJ2-1 and V is TRBV2, with D hard to call. There are 15 residues in the CDR3. Germline V lookup: CDR1 SNHLY, CDR2 FYNNEI. Trimming took 6 bases from V and 0 from J, leaving 12 bases between them. In DNA form, the CDR3 reads TGTGCCAGCAGCATCGATAGAGGCTCCTACAATGAGCAGTTCTTC. This sequence encodes CASSIDRGSYNEQFF. The complete variable domain, with remaining parts taken from reference TRBV2 and TRBJ2-1, reads EPEVTQTPSHQVTQMGQEVILRCVPISNHLYFYWYRQILGQKVEFLVSFYNNEISEKSEIFDDQFSVERPDGSNFTLKIRSTKLEDSAMYFCASSIDRGSYNEQFFGPGTRLTVL.

This chain connects TRBV12-5 to TRBJ2-2, with D hard to call. V was pared by 4 bases and J by 2 bases, with 8 bases between. Germline lookup yields CDR1 LGHNT and CDR2 FRNRAP. This CDR3 is 14 amino acids long. CDR3 DNA: TGTGCTAGTGGTTCCCCCCCTAACACCGGGGAGCTGTTTTTT. Residues: CASGSPPNTGELFF.

The V call is TRBV18, the J call TRBJ1-2; 7 bases map to TRBD1. The CDR3 covers 14 residues. Per germline, CDR1 KGHSH and CDR2 LQKENI. V lost 8 bases, J lost 1 base, and 7 bases stayed unmatched. The CDR3 DNA reads as TGTGCCAGCACCTCGGACAGGAATAACTATGGCTACACCTTC. Amino acid sequence: CASTSDRNNYGYTF.

The chain joins TRBV5-4 to TRBJ2-1; 9 bases are shared with TRBD2. This CDR3 is built from 15 residues. Germline CDR1 is SGHNT and CDR2 is YYREEE (reference sequence). V lost 2 bases to trimming and J lost 6 bases; unmatched junction nucleotides: 6. This CDR3 is CASSFAGTSTNEQFF. CDR3 DNA sequence: TGTGCCAGCAGCTTCGCCGGGACTAGCACCAATGAGCAGTTCTTC. Supplemented by reference TRBV5-4 and TRBJ2-1, the full variable domain reads ETGVTQSPTHLIKTRGQQVTLRCSSQSGHNTVSWYQQALGQGPQFIFQYYREEENGRGNFPPRFSGLQFPNYSSELNVNALELDDSALYLCASSFAGTSTNEQFFGPGTRLTVL.

The chain combines TRBV9 with TRBJ2-5, with D unclear. Trimming stripped 0 bases from V and 3 bases from J, with 0 bases between. The CDR3 length is 11 residues. Germline-derived CDR1 and CDR2 are SGDLS and YYNGEE. The CDR3 is CASSVEETQYF. CDR3 sequence (DNA): TGTGCCAGCAGCGTAGAAGAGACCCAGTACTTC.

The V and J genes are TRBV2 and TRBJ1-2; D might be TRBD1 (5 bases). Germline CDR1 reads SNHLY; CDR2 reads FYNNEI. The V and J ends lost 7 bases and 4 bases respectively, with 10 bases between them. The CDR3 sequence is 12 residues long. The CDR3 region has the DNA TGTGCCAGCAAGGGGCAGAGCTATGGCTACACCTTC. As protein: CASKGQSYGYTF. The full variable domain, rest sourced from reference TRBV2 and TRBJ1-2, is EPEVTQTPSHQVTQMGQEVILRCVPISNHLYFYWYRQILGQKVEFLVSFYNNEISEKSEIFDDQFSVERPDGSNFTLKIRSTKLEDSAMYFCASKGQSYGYTFGSGTRLTVV.

The chain links TRBV6-5 to TRBJ1-2; D is ambiguous. CDR3 length: 14 amino acids. V was clipped by 7 bases and J by 6 bases, with 18 bases between them. The germline CDR1 and CDR2 sequences are MNHEY and SVGAGI. The CDR3 region has the DNA TGTGCCAGCACCCGAGGGCGGCTTCCCCATGGCTACACCTTC. Translated: CASTRGRLPHGYTF.